This is a list of T cell receptor beta chains from one sample in a study of OX40 agonist ivuxolimab in advanced cancers. The repertoire was sequenced with immunoSEQ multiplex PCR; TCRdb's copy has only in-frame clones and lacks some. The table includes 55,000 to 90,000 clones, around 88% detected once. Sequencing used CD4+ or CD8+ T cells sorted from blood, obtained in a trial of the OX40 agonist ivuxolimab. Receptors were obtained from an adult with an advanced solid tumor such as melanoma, head and neck, liver or kidney cancer. Each CDR3 is given with its conserved first and last residue. A D gene is named only where the DNA matches it firmly. Rows give clone size only sometimes, using once, few, many, or a class for an expanded clone.

V gene: TRBV5-1; D gene: NA; J gene: TRBJ1-4; clone size: NA; CDR3 protein: CASSPWDGNNEKLFF; CDR3 DNA: TGCGCCAGCAGCCCCTGGGACGGAAATAATGAAAAACTGTTTTTT
V gene: TRBV6-5; D gene: NA; J gene: TRBJ2-1; clone size: NA; CDR3 protein: CASMEGGDNEQFF; CDR3 DNA: TGTGCCAGCATGGAGGGTGGAGACAATGAGCAGTTCTTC
V gene: TRBV15; D gene: NA; J gene: TRBJ1-1; clone size: few; CDR3 protein: CATSRDQGKAFF; CDR3 DNA: TGTGCCACCAGCAGAGATCAGGGGAAAGCTTTCTTT
V gene: TRBV4-2; D gene: NA; J gene: TRBJ2-3; clone size: NA; CDR3 protein: CASSRGAFSSTDTQYF; CDR3 DNA: TGTGCCAGCAGCCGAGGGGCCTTTTCTAGCACAGATACGCAGTATTTT
V gene: TRBV27; D gene: NA; J gene: TRBJ1-4; clone size: NA; CDR3 protein: CASSSGSRNEKLFF; CDR3 DNA: TGTGCCAGCAGTTCCGGATCCAGGAATGAAAAACTGTTTTTT
V gene: TRBV10-3; D gene: NA; J gene: TRBJ2-7; clone size: NA; CDR3 protein: CATGADPNEQYF; CDR3 DNA: TGTGCCACCGGAGCAGATCCCAACGAGCAGTACTTC
V gene: TRBV7-8; D gene: TRBD1; J gene: TRBJ1-2; clone size: NA; CDR3 protein: CASSFRDRDGYTF; CDR3 DNA: TGTGCCAGCAGCTTCCGGGACAGGGATGGCTACACCTTC
V gene: TRBV6-5; D gene: NA; J gene: TRBJ2-2; clone size: NA; CDR3 protein: CASSYSFTGELFF; CDR3 DNA: TGTGCCAGCAGTTACTCGTTCACCGGGGAGCTGTTTTTT
V gene: TRBV15; D gene: NA; J gene: TRBJ1-2; clone size: NA; CDR3 protein: CATSRDNYGYTF; CDR3 DNA: TGTGCCACCAGCAGGGATAACTATGGCTACACCTTC
V gene: TRBV5-1; D gene: TRBD2; J gene: TRBJ2-7; clone size: NA; CDR3 protein: CASREGLAGYEQYF; CDR3 DNA: TGCGCCAGCAGGGAGGGACTAGCGGGCTACGAGCAGTACTTC
V gene: TRBV6-4; D gene: NA; J gene: TRBJ2-7; clone size: NA; CDR3 protein: CASTSSSYEQYF; CDR3 DNA: TGTGCCAGCACCTCCAGCTCCTACGAGCAGTACTTC
V gene: TRBV11-2; D gene: TRBD1; J gene: TRBJ1-2; clone size: NA; CDR3 protein: CASSYLRGPTGYTF; CDR3 DNA: TGTGCCAGCAGCTACCTGAGGGGGCCCACTGGCTACACCTTC
V gene: TRBV2; D gene: TRBD2; J gene: TRBJ2-2; clone size: NA; CDR3 protein: CASSGGSGRDTGELFF; CDR3 DNA: TGTGCCAGCAGTGGGGGCAGCGGGAGGGACACCGGGGAGCTGTTTTTT
V gene: TRBV6-5; D gene: TRBD1; J gene: TRBJ1-6; clone size: NA; CDR3 protein: CASSSDRARSPLHF; CDR3 DNA: TGTGCCAGCAGTTCGGACAGGGCCAGATCACCCCTCCACTTT
V gene: TRBV2; D gene: TRBD2; J gene: TRBJ2-5; clone size: NA; CDR3 protein: CASRGLERGIKETQYF; CDR3 DNA: TGTGCCAGCAGGGGCCTCGAGCGGGGCATCAAGGAGACCCAGTACTTC
V gene: TRBV12-1; D gene: NA; J gene: TRBJ1-5; clone size: NA; CDR3 protein: CASSFVEGVHQPQHF; CDR3 DNA: TGTGCCAGCAGCTTTGTGGAGGGGGTCCATCAGCCCCAGCATTTT
V gene: TRBV7-2; D gene: NA; J gene: TRBJ1-1; clone size: NA; CDR3 protein: CASSLGSRRSEAFF; CDR3 DNA: TGTGCCAGCAGCTTAGGTAGTAGGAGGTCTGAAGCTTTCTTT
V gene: TRBV20-1; D gene: NA; J gene: TRBJ2-3; clone size: NA; CDR3 protein: CSASVPLEQYF; CDR3 DNA: TGCAGTGCTAGCGTACCCTTAGAGCAGTATTTT
V gene: TRBV7-8; D gene: TRBD2; J gene: TRBJ2-1; clone size: NA; CDR3 protein: CASSFTGTSYNEQFF; CDR3 DNA: TGTGCCAGCAGCTTCACCGGGACTAGCTACAATGAGCAGTTCTTC
V gene: TRBV2; D gene: TRBD1; J gene: TRBJ2-5; clone size: NA; CDR3 protein: CASNPTGAEETQYF; CDR3 DNA: TGTGCCAGCAACCCTACAGGGGCGGAGGAGACCCAGTACTTC